Each of the 26 T cell receptor beta chains below was sequenced from the same sample in a study of cytomegalovirus exposure and HLA in healthy donors. Sequenced by immunoSEQ multiplex PCR; TCRdb stores in-frame clones only, minus some. The table lists over 60,000 clones, 95% of them singletons. Sequenced: PBMCs. These receptors were obtained from a man between 18 and 29 years old in good health and CMV-seronegative.

Worth noting for this clone: One junction end disagrees with the germline gene, perhaps due to a read error. This chain uses TRBV7-7 with TRBJ2-1, with 7 bases identical to TRBD1. Germline CDR1 SSHAT, CDR2 FNYEAQ (reference sequence). The CDR3 consists of 15 residues. The CDR3 bases are TGTGCTAGCAGTCCCGACAGGGTGGCTAGGAATGAGCAGTTCTTC. It translates to CASSPDRVARNEQFF.

This clone was detected once. This sequence joins TRBV7-3 and TRBJ2-1; possible D gene TRBD1, 6 bases. V gave up 3 bases and J gave up 8 bases, with 11 bases separating them. CDR1 is SGHTA and CDR2 is FQGTGA in the germline V gene. This CDR3 comprises 13 residues. The CDR3 loop is CASSFTGSHEQFF. The DNA of the CDR3 is TGTGCCAGCAGCTTTACAGGGTCCCATGAGCAGTTCTTC.

The chain has TRBV27 and TRBJ1-2; D is uncertain. From germline, CDR1 is MNHEY and CDR2 SMNVEV (reference sequence). V was shortened by 4 bases and J by 5 bases, with 14 bases between the two germline ends. The CDR3 sequence is 14 residues long. Here the CDR3 DNA reads TGTGCCAGCAGTTCTTCTCTAAATCCTTATGGCTACACCTTC. Translation gives CASSSSLNPYGYTF.

The CDR3 nucleotides read TGTGCCATCAGTGAGGGCAGGGGCAATCAGCCCCAGCATTTT. It specifies CAISEGRGNQPQHF. The chain couples TRBV10-3 to TRBJ1-5, with D tentatively TRBD1 (5 bases). Germline lookup yields CDR1 ENHRY and CDR2 SYGVKD. Trimming removed 2 bases at V and 2 bases at J, with 7 bases between. The CDR3 is made up of 14 amino acids.

In nucleotides, the CDR3 is TGTGCCATCACCCCGGGACATATCTCCTACGAGCAGTACTTC. The encoded protein is CAITPGHISYEQYF. The J gene is TRBJ2-7, the V gene TRBV10-3, with D possibly being TRBD1 (6 bases). V lost 7 bases and J 0 bases, leaving 13 bases between the germline ends. Germline CDR1 reads ENHRY; CDR2 reads SYGVKD. CDR3 length: 14 amino acids.

The V gene is TRBV2, the J gene TRBJ2-7, with a tentative D call TRBD1 (7 bases). CDR1 is SNHLY and CDR2 is FYNNEI in the germline V gene. The CDR3 extends over 14 amino acids. With 7 bases removed from V and 3 bases from J, the gap between germline ends came to 16 bases. CDR3 residues: CASTRGDRDYEQYF. DNA for the CDR3: TGTGCCAGCACGAGGGGGGACAGAGACTACGAGCAGTACTTC.

V usage is TRBV19 and J usage is TRBJ1-6; D possibly corresponds to TRBD1 (5 bases). Germline V gives CDR1 LNHDA, CDR2 SQIVND (reference sequence). This CDR3 is built from 14 residues. V was trimmed by 3 bases and J by 9 bases, leaving 12 bases between them. CDR3 nucleotide sequence: TGTGCCAGTAGTATTGGGGGGGTTGGTTCACCCCTCCACTTT. It encodes CASSIGGVGSPLHF. The whole variable domain, remainder taken from reference TRBV19 and TRBJ1-6, is DGGITQSPKYLFRKEGQNVTLSCEQNLNHDAMYWYRQDPGQGLRLIYYSQIVNDFQKGDIAEGYSVSREKKESFPLTVTSAQKNPTAFYLCASSIGGVGSPLHFGNGTRLTVT.

The gene calls are TRBV6-5 and TRBJ1-1; 7 bases line up with TRBD1. Germline assignment: CDR1 MNHEY and CDR2 SVGAGI. Germline trimming cut 5 bases from V and 4 bases from J; bases unmatched to any gene: 10. The CDR3 consists of 15 residues. CDR3 sequence: CASSPRDSIFTEAFF. In DNA, the CDR3 is TGTGCCAGCAGTCCCCGGGACAGTATTTTCACTGAAGCTTTCTTT.

This sequence joins TRBV19 and TRBJ1-6; D not resolved. CDR3 length equals 16 residues. Trimming removed 1 base from V and 7 bases from J, with 14 bases in between. Per germline, CDR1 LNHDA and CDR2 SQIVND (reference sequence). The CDR3 here is CASSIAIEAENSPLHF. In DNA form, the CDR3 reads TGTGCCAGTAGTATAGCTATTGAGGCAGAGAATTCACCCCTCCACTTT.

The V and J genes are TRBV30 and TRBJ1-2; D is unresolved. The CDR3 loop spans 15 amino acids. Deletions cut 0 bases from V and 0 bases from J, with 11 bases between. Germline V gene data show CDR1 as GTSNPN and CDR2 as SVGIG (reference sequence). CDR3: CAWSVPARANYGYTF. Here the CDR3 DNA reads TGTGCCTGGAGTGTACCCGCAAGAGCTAACTATGGCTACACCTTC.

The rearrangement joins TRBV14 to TRBJ2-7, with a weak D call TRBD2 (5 bases). The CDR3 has 13 amino acids. Between the trimmed V and J ends, which lost 2 bases and 3 bases, there was a span of 8 bases. Germline V gene sequence: CDR1 SGHDN, CDR2 FVKESK. The CDR3 bases are TGTGCCAGCAGCCAACTCGGAGGCTACGAGCAGTACTTC. Its protein product is CASSQLGGYEQYF.

The V call is TRBV10-2, the J call TRBJ2-5; TRBD2 agrees at 9 bases. J gave up 0 bases and V 8 bases, and 7 bases lay outside the gene matches. The CDR3 extends over 15 amino acids. CDR1 and CDR2 (germline): WSHSY, SAAADI. CDR3 region: CASASAGGDQETQYF. In DNA, the CDR3 is TGCGCCAGCGCTTCTGCGGGGGGGGACCAAGAGACCCAGTACTTC.

The genes are TRBV5-1 and TRBJ2-7; a weak D match, TRBD2 (6 bases). The ends were cut back, 4 bases at V and 7 bases at J, with 18 bases in the middle. Germline CDR1 is SGHRS and CDR2 is YFSETQ. The CDR3 spans 14 residues. CDR3 nucleotides: TGCGCCAGCAGCCCGGGGGACTCTCCCCGGGAGCAGTACTTC. Translation gives CASSPGDSPREQYF.

The V and J genes are TRBV6-5 and TRBJ2-1; possibly TRBD1 for D (5 bases). The CDR3 has 13 amino acids. Germline CDR1 and CDR2: MNHEY and SVGAGI. V was pared by 0 bases and J by 15 bases, with 15 bases between. CDR3 sequence: CASSYSMEQGRFF. Written as DNA, the CDR3 is TGTGCCAGCAGTTACTCGATGGAGCAGGGAAGGTTCTTC.

The chain recombines TRBV5-4 with TRBJ1-1; D not resolved. Per the germline V gene, CDR1 is SGHNT and CDR2 is YYREEE (reference sequence). CDR3 size: 14 residues. V was trimmed by 9 bases and J by 1 base, leaving 16 bases between them. CDR3 in DNA: TGTGCCACCTCTTCGGAGATAGGGAACACTGAAGCTTTCTTT. Translating it yields CATSSEIGNTEAFF. Supplemented by reference TRBV5-4 and TRBJ1-1, the full variable domain reads ETGVTQSPTHLIKTRGQQVTLRCSSQSGHNTVSWYQQALGQGPQFIFQYYREEENGRGNFPPRFSGLQFPNYSSELNVNALELDDSALYLCATSSEIGNTEAFFGQGTRLTVV.

This chain links TRBV30 with TRBJ1-1; possible D gene TRBD1, 5 bases. Trimming removed 2 bases at V and 10 bases at J, with 14 bases between. This CDR3 has 12 amino acids. CDR1 GTSNPN and CDR2 SVGIG come from the germline V gene (reference sequence). The DNA for the CDR3 is TGTGCCTGGAGTCGGTCCCAGGGAGGAGCTTTCTTT. Translation gives CAWSRSQGGAFF.

V and J are TRBV4-1 and TRBJ2-3, with D possibly matching TRBD2 (6 bases). V was pared by 2 bases and J by 3 bases, with 12 bases between. Per the germline V gene, CDR1 is MGHRA and CDR2 is YSYEKL. The CDR3 sequence is 15 residues long. The CDR3 region has the DNA TGCGCCAGCAGCCAACTAATCGGGGGTACAGATACGCAGTATTTT. It translates to CASSQLIGGTDTQYF.

The chain links TRBV19 to TRBJ2-7; 9 bases line up with TRBD1. This CDR3 region has 14 residues. J gave up 4 bases and V 5 bases, and 6 bases lay outside the gene matches. Germline V gene lookup returns CDR1 LNHDA and CDR2 SQIVND (reference sequence). The CDR3 bases are TGTGCCAGTAGTGGCACAGGGGGCGGGTACGAGCAGTACTTC. This translates into CASSGTGGGYEQYF.

This sequence joins TRBV15 and TRBJ2-3, with D perhaps TRBD2 (7 bases). The CDR3 runs 17 residues. Looked up from germline, CDR1 is LNHNV and CDR2 is YYDKDF (reference sequence). The ends were cut back, 6 bases at V and 3 bases at J, with 22 bases in the middle. CDR3 in amino acids: CATRWEERGHPTDTQYF. For the CDR3, the DNA is TGTGCCACCAGGTGGGAGGAGCGGGGACACCCGACAGATACGCAGTATTTT.

The V call is TRBV18, the J call TRBJ1-2, with 7 nucleotides matching TRBD1. This CDR3 comprises 14 residues. The J segment lost 5 bases and the V segment lost 3 bases, leaving 6 bases of the junction unmatched. Germline V gives CDR1 KGHSH, CDR2 LQKENI. CDR3 DNA: TGTGCCAGCTCACCTAGTCAGGGACAGTATGGCTACACCTTC. As protein: CASSPSQGQYGYTF.

This chain connects TRBV28 to TRBJ1-1, with TRBD1 matching 8 bases. The V segment lost 5 bases and the J segment 1 base; nucleotides outside the gene matches: 6. Per the germline V gene, CDR1 is MDHEN and CDR2 is SYDVKM. The CDR3 runs to 15 residues. The DNA for the CDR3 is TGTGCCAGCAGTACAAGGACAGGGCAGAACACTGAAGCTTTCTTT. Protein sequence: CASSTRTGQNTEAFF.

V is TRBV5-1 and J is TRBJ2-1; perhaps TRBD1 as D (6 bases). The CDR3 covers 15 residues. The germline V gene encodes CDR1 SGHRS and CDR2 YFSETQ. The V end was cut by 5 bases, the J end by 4 bases, with 16 bases between. The CDR3 DNA reads as TGCGCCAGCAGTTACGGGACACAGGTTTACAATGAGCAGTTCTTC. This codes for CASSYGTQVYNEQFF. The entire variable domain, with the rest obtained from reference TRBV5-1 and TRBJ2-1, is as follows: KAGVTQTPRYLIKTRGQQVTLSCSPISGHRSVSWYQQTPGQGLQFLFEYFSETQRNKGNFPGRFSGRQFSNSRSEMNVSTLELGDSALYLCASSYGTQVYNEQFFGPGTRLTVL.

This clone was recorded only once. The chain uses TRBV11-2 and TRBJ1-5; 9 bases agree with TRBD1. The CDR3 is 15 residues long. V was clipped by 1 base and J by 7 bases; unmatched bases: 5. Germline-derived CDR1 and CDR2 are SGHAT and FQNNGV. CDR3 amino acids: CASSLGDREDQPQHF. CDR3 sequence (DNA): TGTGCCAGCAGCTTAGGGGACAGGGAGGACCAGCCCCAGCATTTT.

This clone was counted a single time. V usage is TRBV14 and J usage is TRBJ1-1; D gene uncertain. CDR3 length: 13 amino acids. The ends were cut back, 11 bases at V and 6 bases at J, with 19 bases in the middle. Germline V gene lookup returns CDR1 SGHDN and CDR2 FVKESK. CDR3 nucleotides: TGTGCCTCTGTAGGTTCAGGCTACCCTGAAGCTTTCTTT. Residues: CASVGSGYPEAFF.

This chain joins TRBV30 and TRBJ1-1; 7 positions match TRBD1. V trimming: 4 bases; J trimming: 5 bases; junction bases outside the gene matches: 4. CDR1 GTSNPN and CDR2 SVGIG come from the germline V gene (reference sequence). CDR3 length: 12 amino acids. The CDR3 DNA reads as TGTGCCTGGAAGCAGGGGGGAACTGAAGCTTTCTTT. Protein: CAWKQGGTEAFF.

This sequence joins TRBV5-1 and TRBJ2-3; TRBD2 might be the D (5 bases). Germline V gene data show CDR1 as SGHRS and CDR2 as YFSETQ. The CDR3 spans 14 residues. Trimming left V 7 bases short and J 0 bases short, with 12 bases between. CDR3 amino acids: CASGGYESTDTQYF. The CDR3, as DNA: TGCGCCAGCGGAGGATACGAAAGCACAGATACGCAGTATTTT.